The clone carrying this TCR beta chain was seen ten or more times. Its target is unknown. Regarding time point: patch test 2, 6 weeks after DPC sensitization. The treatment was: therapeutic diphenylcyclopropenone sensitization with weekly scalp DPC. Germline V gene lookup returns CDR1 DFQATT and CDR2 SNEGSKA (reference sequence). This CDR3 contains 14 residues. V trimming: 3 bases; J trimming: 10 bases; junction bases outside the gene matches: 8. For the library, individual cDNA molecules each received unique molecular identifiers. TCRdb fed the RACE reads into MiXCR, producing one record per CDR3 protein. The sample comprises about 82,000 distinct CDR3 sequences, 8.5% to 12% of which are singletons, and less than 6.5% rests with the top ten. This entry is derived from a study of human T cells and chemical hapten exposure. General study results and limits: The number of TCRs above 1 in 1000 frequency did not change after DPC sensitization.

The sample here was whole blood, taken in connection with sensitization to the hapten diphenylcyclopropenone (DPC). The receptor comes from a woman between 45 and 65 years old with alopecia areata. Some clones in this sample may be carry-over from other donors' samples. This rearrangement joins TRBV20-1 to TRBJ2-1, with 11 bases fitting TRBD2. CDR3 nucleotides: TGCAGTGCTAGTAAAACTAGCGGGAGTAAAGAGCAGTTCTTC. Translating gives CSASKTSGSKEQFF.